The 25 T cell receptor beta chains reported below all come from one sample, sequenced in a study of identical twins. TCRdb processed the 5' RACE reads anew with MiXCR; each CDR3 protein has one entry. The sample includes 300,000 or so distinct CDR3 sequences, 9.5% seen only once; the top ten take roughly 7%. These records were also assigned to another study, of yellow fever vaccine responses in identical twins.

Sequences were obtained from CD8+ T cells sorted from blood. These receptors were collected from a woman between 18 and 30 years old in good health.

This chain uses TRBV11-2 with TRBJ2-1; weak D call: TRBD2 (6 bases). The CDR3 spans 17 residues. The V end was cut by 3 bases, the J end by 0 bases, with 15 bases between. CDR1 SGHAT and CDR2 FQNNGV come from the germline V gene. The CDR3 region has the DNA TGTGCCAGCAGCTTCGGGACTGGAGTCGGCTCCTACAATGAGCAGTTCTTC. Translation gives CASSFGTGVGSYNEQFF.

The chain recombines TRBV28 with TRBJ2-1; no definite D call. There are 12 residues in the CDR3. V lost 3 bases to trimming and J lost 12 bases, with 12 bases between them. CDR1 and CDR2 from the germline V gene are MDHEN and SYDVKM. DNA of the CDR3: TGTGCCAGCAGTTTCCCGGGCGGTGGGCAGTTCTTC. Translated: CASSFPGGGQFF.

This clonotype has at least ten counts. The chain recombines TRBV20-1 with TRBJ2-7; no definite D call. Trimming took off 1 base at V and 4 bases at J, with 14 bases between the two ends. This CDR3 has 14 residues. Germline assignment: CDR1 DFQATT and CDR2 SNEGSKA (reference sequence). The chain's CDR3 is CSARATQDMYEQYF. The CDR3 DNA reads TGCAGTGCTAGAGCGACCCAAGATATGTACGAGCAGTACTTC.

This clonotype was recorded at least ten times. The chain links TRBV7-9 to TRBJ2-5, with TRBD1 matching 8 bases. The CDR3 is 16 residues long. J lost 5 bases, V lost 1 base, and 9 bases had no gene match. Germline CDR1 reads SEHNR; CDR2 reads FQNEAQ (reference sequence). The CDR3 here is CASSLGPGQGLETQYF. The CDR3, as DNA: TGTGCCAGCAGCTTAGGCCCCGGACAGGGCTTGGAGACCCAGTACTTC.

This clonotype occurred many times. The rearrangement uses TRBV5-5 and TRBJ2-3; D remains unclear. CDR3 length equals 12 residues. Germline lookup yields CDR1 SGHKS and CDR2 YYEKEE (reference sequence). The V end lost 3 bases, the J end lost 10 bases, and 12 bases lay between the germline ends. Written as DNA, the CDR3 is TGTGCCAGCAGCTATAGAGAGGAAGCGCAGTATTTT. It codes for CASSYREEAQYF.

The J gene is TRBJ2-7, the V gene TRBV13, with TRBD1 identical over 10 bases. Germline V CDR1 and CDR2: PRHDT, FYEKMQ (reference sequence). V dropped 5 bases and J dropped 5; count of bases not matched to a gene: 3. The CDR3 runs 13 residues. The CDR3, as DNA: TGTGCCAGCAGCGCGGGACAGGGGAACGAGCAGTACTTC. This encodes CASSAGQGNEQYF.

In its sample, this clonotype was seen many times. This chain connects TRBV7-9 to TRBJ2-7; 7 bases agree with TRBD2. V gave up 4 bases and J gave up 5 bases; unmatched junction bases: 2. CDR3 length equals 12 residues. Germline CDR1 reads SEHNR; CDR2 reads FQNEAQ (reference sequence). CDR3 DNA: TGTGCCAGCAGCTCCGGACTAGACGAGCAGTACTTC. Its protein is CASSSGLDEQYF.

This clonotype was counted ten times or more. The chain uses TRBV29-1 and TRBJ2-7; D possibly uses TRBD1 or TRBD2 (7 bases each). This CDR3 has 13 residues. Trimming took 7 bases from V and 4 from J, leaving 17 bases between them. CDR1 SQVTM and CDR2 ANQGSEA come from the germline V gene. CDR3 coding DNA: TGCAGCGCCACAACAGGGGAGGGTTACGAGCAGTACTTC. Encoded protein: CSATTGEGYEQYF.

The chain is built from TRBV29-1 and TRBJ1-2; 7 bases map to TRBD1. With 4 bases clipped from V and 0 bases from J, the junction kept 5 bases outside the gene matches. CDR1 is SQVTM, CDR2 ANQGSEA, per germline. There are 14 residues in the CDR3. The CDR3 sequence is CSVVDRASNYGYTF. In nucleotides, the CDR3 is TGCAGCGTTGTAGACAGGGCCTCTAACTATGGCTACACCTTC.

The table lists this clonotype with many counts. The J gene is TRBJ2-3, the V gene TRBV20-1, with D uncertain. The germline V gene has CDR1 DFQATT and CDR2 SNEGSKA (reference sequence). This CDR3 comprises 14 residues. Trimming shortened V by 0 bases and J by 3 bases, and 10 bases separated the two germline ends. The CDR3 sequence: CSARELWVTDTQYF. The CDR3 bases are TGCAGTGCTAGAGAACTTTGGGTAACAGATACGCAGTATTTT.

Only a few counts were recorded for this clonotype. This rearrangement joins TRBV4-2 to TRBJ2-1; maybe TRBD1 (6 bases). Germline V gene sequence: CDR1 LGHNA, CDR2 YNFKEQ. The CDR3 totals 15 residues. V lost 0 bases and J lost 9, with 15 bases in between. CDR3 sequence reads: CASSQEEGGIIEQFF. The CDR3 DNA follows: TGTGCCAGCAGCCAAGAAGAAGGGGGAATAATTGAGCAGTTCTTC.

This clonotype was recorded many times. The chain has TRBV12-3 or TRBV12-4 and TRBJ1-6, with a weak D call TRBD1 (6 bases). The CDR3 is 15 residues long. V lost 2 bases, J lost 10 bases, and 15 bases lay in between. The CDR3 DNA sequence: TGTGCCAGCAGTTTATGGTCCAGGGGTAACTCACCCCTCCACTTT. Translating it yields CASSLWSRGNSPLHF.

This clonotype has a count of ten or more. This rearrangement joins TRBV20-1 to TRBJ1-6; 7 bases line up with TRBD1. Unmatched junction bases numbered 11, after V lost 5 bases and J lost 7 bases. The CDR3 has 15 residues. Germline V gene data show CDR1 as DFQATT and CDR2 as SNEGSKA (reference sequence). In nucleotides, the CDR3 is TGCAGTGCTGGGGAATTAGGACAGGAGAATTCACCCCTCCACTTT. It translates to CSAGELGQENSPLHF.

The J gene is TRBJ2-2, the V gene TRBV4-1; 7 nucleotides align to TRBD2. Germline V lookup: CDR1 MGHRA, CDR2 YSYEKL. The CDR3 sequence is 17 residues long. Unmatched junction bases numbered 7, after V lost 3 bases and J lost 0 bases. The CDR3 protein is CASSHLASGPNTGELFF. The CDR3 DNA is TGCGCCAGCAGCCACCTCGCTAGCGGTCCGAACACCGGGGAGCTGTTTTTT.

The V call is TRBV7-9, the J call TRBJ2-5; 7 bases fit TRBD2. Per germline, CDR1 SEHNR and CDR2 FQNEAQ (reference sequence). V lost 5 bases to trimming and J lost 4 bases; unmatched junction nucleotides: 13. The CDR3 covers 16 residues. CDR3 residues: CASSPSAGEAAETQYF. DNA of the CDR3: TGTGCCAGCAGCCCATCGGCGGGGGAGGCGGCAGAGACCCAGTACTTC.

This chain connects TRBV27 to TRBJ2-5; 10 positions agree with TRBD1. With 5 bases clipped from V and 1 base from J, the junction kept 4 bases outside the gene matches. The V gene's germline CDR1 is MNHEY and CDR2 SMNVEV (reference sequence). The CDR3 has 15 residues. This CDR3 is CASSPRDRGQETQYF. The CDR3 nucleotides are TGTGCCAGCAGTCCACGGGACAGGGGCCAAGAGACCCAGTACTTC.

This clonotype showed up many times. The V gene is TRBV15, the J gene TRBJ2-5; weak D call: TRBD1 (6 bases). Germline CDR1 LNHNV, CDR2 YYDKDF (reference sequence). V shed 8 bases and J shed 3 bases, with 16 bases lying between them. This CDR3 region has 14 residues. In nucleotides, the CDR3 is TGTGCCACCGAGGGGGTAGACAAGGAAGAGACCCAGTACTTC. This gives the protein CATEGVDKEETQYF.

This clonotype was seen more than once but under ten times. The J gene is TRBJ2-1, the V gene TRBV7-9, with D uncertain. CDR1 is SEHNR and CDR2 is FQNEAQ in the germline V gene (reference sequence). This CDR3 comprises 15 residues. V lost 2 bases and J lost 0, with 8 bases in between. CDR3 nucleotide sequence: TGTGCCAGCAGCTTATTGGCGAGCTCCTACAATGAGCAGTTCTTC. This gives the protein CASSLLASSYNEQFF.

The genes are TRBV10-2 and TRBJ2-7, with unresolved D. This CDR3 has 13 amino acids. Per the germline V gene, CDR1 is WSHSY and CDR2 is SAAADI. The V end was cut by 5 bases, the J end by 7 bases, with 15 bases between. Written as DNA, the CDR3 is TGCGCCAGCAGTATTCACAGCCGTGATGAGCAGTACTTC. This sequence encodes CASSIHSRDEQYF.

This clonotype was detected a few times. J is TRBJ2-7 and V is TRBV20-1, with 7 bases fitting TRBD2. Per the germline V gene, CDR1 is DFQATT and CDR2 is SNEGSKA (reference sequence). The CDR3 extends over 15 amino acids. With V trimmed by 1 base and J by 5 bases, 11 bases remained unmatched. The CDR3, as DNA: TGCAGTGCTAGAGGGGGGTTTCGCCTAGCGGACGAGCAGTACTTC. Protein: CSARGGFRLADEQYF.

This clonotype appeared many times. V usage is TRBV7-9 and J usage is TRBJ1-4; maybe TRBD1 (5 bases). This CDR3 has 15 residues. V was shortened by 2 bases and J by 8 bases, with 15 bases between the two germline ends. Germline CDR1 is SEHNR and CDR2 is FQNEAQ (reference sequence). CDR3 residues: CASSLWPGYEEKLFF. The CDR3 region has the DNA TGTGCCAGCAGCTTATGGCCAGGGTACGAGGAAAAACTGTTTTTT.

The table lists this clonotype with many counts. The gene calls are TRBV29-1 and TRBJ2-1; D remains unclear. The CDR3 is made up of 16 amino acids. Germline V gives CDR1 SQVTM, CDR2 ANQGSEA. The V end lost 1 base, the J end lost 2 bases, and 15 bases lay between the germline ends. DNA for the CDR3: TGCAGCGTTGAAGTAAGGCCCCACGGCCCCTACAATGAGCAGTTCTTC. It is translated as CSVEVRPHGPYNEQFF.

This chain uses TRBV27 with TRBJ2-7; D gene ambiguous. The CDR3 covers 13 residues. In germline, CDR1 is MNHEY, CDR2 SMNVEV (reference sequence). V lost 6 bases, J lost 2 bases, and 11 bases lay in between. For the CDR3, the DNA is TGTGCCAGCAGAGGGCTCGAAACCTACGAGCAGTACTTC. It translates to CASRGLETYEQYF.

This clonotype was detected only a few times. The J gene is TRBJ1-5, the V gene TRBV2; a possible D gene is TRBD1 (6 bases). The CDR3 runs 14 residues. From germline, CDR1 is SNHLY and CDR2 FYNNEI. V was clipped by 8 bases and J by 3 bases, with 14 bases between them. The CDR3, as DNA: TGTGCCAGCGGAGGACAGATTCACAATCAGCCCCAGCATTTT. Its protein is CASGGQIHNQPQHF.

This clonotype occurred a few times. The chain uses TRBV7-6 and TRBJ2-1; D is perhaps TRBD2 (6 bases). CDR3 length: 15 amino acids. CDR1 is SGHVS and CDR2 is FNYEAQ in the germline V gene. The V end was cut by 5 bases, the J end by 5 bases, with 16 bases between. The CDR3 DNA is TGTGCCAGCAGCCATTTAGCGGACCCAAACAATGAGCAGTTCTTC. Amino acids: CASSHLADPNNEQFF. Full variable domain (remainder filled in from reference TRBV7-6 and TRBJ2-1): GAGVSQSPRYKVTKRGQDVALRCDPISGHVSLYWYRQALGQGPEFLTYFNYEAQQDKSGLPNDRFSAERPEGSISTLTIQRTEQRDSAMYRCASSHLADPNNEQFFGPGTRLTVL.